A single sample is the source of the 28 T cell receptor beta chains below, sequenced in a study of PD-1 blockade in classical Hodgkin lymphoma (dated by TCRdb to about 2020). The time point label of this sample denotes: cycle 1 day 1 (C1D1), immediately before nivolumab initiation. Every trial patient had relapsed following autologous stem cell transplantation, and prior brentuximab vedotin exposure was what differed among cohorts A, B and C. The library was produced with the immunoSEQ multiplex PCR assay. As stored in TCRdb, this immuneACCESS dataset retains in-frame rearrangements with V and J assigned. A fraction of the clones does not appear; measured against another copy, unresolved V genes explain less than half of the discrepancy, and the remainder lacks a known reason. The sample table contains roughly 97,000 clones; only one count was recorded for approximately 80% of them. The ten most abundant clones make up about 12% of the sample.

The sequenced sample was peripheral blood mononuclear cells (PBMCs), obtained at baseline. These TCRs come from a human donor with classical Hodgkin lymphoma.

The chain has TRBV6-1 and TRBJ2-7, with 8 bases aligning to TRBD2. Losses at the gene ends were 4 bases for V and 1 base for J; bases not matched to a gene: 15. CDR3 length: 18 amino acids. The germline gives CDR1 MNHNS, CDR2 SASEGT. This chain's CDR3 is CASSALSGLGGSSYEQYF. The CDR3 DNA reads TGTGCCAGCAGTGCCCTTTCGGGACTAGGGGGAAGTTCCTACGAGCAGTACTTC.

This clone was recorded only once. The chain carries TRBV5-1 and TRBJ2-7; perhaps TRBD2 as D (5 bases). The V end lost 7 bases, the J end lost 3 bases, and 17 bases lay between the germline ends. The CDR3 extends over 14 amino acids. Germline loops: CDR1 SGHRS, CDR2 YFSETQ. CDR3 protein: CASGEGVFGYEQYF. CDR3 nucleotide sequence: TGCGCCAGCGGAGAGGGTGTCTTTGGCTACGAGCAGTACTTC.

Remarks on this clone: A junction end diverges from the germline sequence, so it may reflect a read error. This sequence joins TRBV5-6 and TRBJ2-7, with TRBD2 matching 7 bases. Germline values: CDR1 SGHDT, CDR2 YYEEEE. This CDR3 comprises 14 residues. The CDR3 DNA reads TGTGCCAGCAACTTGGCGGGTAGCGGGTACGAGCAGTACTTC. It codes for CASNLAGSGYEQYF.

This rearrangement joins TRBV5-1 to TRBJ2-3, with D perhaps being TRBD1 or TRBD2 (5 bases each). Trimming left V 3 bases short and J 5 bases short, with 19 bases between. Germline CDR1 SGHRS, CDR2 YFSETQ. This CDR3 is built from 16 residues. The CDR3 DNA sequence: TGCGCCAGCAGCTCCGGCCTGCAGGGTGGAGGAGATACGCAGTATTTT. It codes for CASSSGLQGGGDTQYF.

The chain joins TRBV10-3 to TRBJ2-7; TRBD2 agrees at 8 bases. Germline V gene sequence: CDR1 ENHRY, CDR2 SYGVKD. Unmatched junction bases numbered 8, after V lost 7 bases and J lost 6 bases. There are 13 residues in the CDR3. CDR3 sequence: CAIKFGLASEQYF. DNA for the CDR3: TGTGCCATCAAATTCGGACTAGCAAGCGAGCAGTACTTC.

The chain has TRBV2 and TRBJ2-1; TRBD1 is a possible D gene (6 bases). This CDR3 spans 13 amino acids. Germline lookup yields CDR1 SNHLY and CDR2 FYNNEI. The V end lost 2 bases, the J end lost 8 bases, and 10 bases lay between the germline ends. The CDR3 sequence: CASSELGADEQFF. The CDR3 region has the DNA TGTGCCAGCAGTGAATTGGGGGCGGATGAGCAGTTCTTC. The full variable domain, completed using reference TRBV2 and TRBJ2-1, is EPEVTQTPSHQVTQMGQEVILRCVPISNHLYFYWYRQILGQKVEFLVSFYNNEISEKSEIFDDQFSVERPDGSNFTLKIRSTKLEDSAMYFCASSELGADEQFFGPGTRLTVL.

V is TRBV28 and J is TRBJ2-4; D not certain. This CDR3 contains 16 residues. Trimming took off 6 bases at V and 1 base at J, with 16 bases between the two ends. Germline CDR1 reads MDHEN; CDR2 reads SYDVKM. The CDR3 nucleotides read TGTGCCAGCAGGCAAACGGGTGTTTGGGCCAAAAACATTCAGTACTTC. Its translation is CASRQTGVWAKNIQYF.

This clone was recorded a few times. The V gene is TRBV7-2, the J gene TRBJ1-5; a weak D match, TRBD1 (5 bases). Germline lookup yields CDR1 SGHTA and CDR2 FQGNSA. Trimming pared 1 base from V and 5 bases from J, leaving 12 bases between. The CDR3 loop spans 15 amino acids. The DNA for the CDR3 is TGTGCCAGCAGCTTAGTAGGGGCTTTGGATCAGCCCCAGCATTTT. Its protein is CASSLVGALDQPQHF. Based on the CDR3 plus reference TRBV7-2 and TRBJ1-5, the full variable domain is GAGVSQSPSNKVTEKGKDVELRCDPISGHTALYWYRQSLGQGLEFLIYFQGNSAPDKSGLPSDRFSAERTGGSVSTLTIQRTQQEDSAVYLCASSLVGALDQPQHFGDGTRLSIL.

J is TRBJ2-3 and V is TRBV15; TRBD1 matches at 9 bases. The CDR3 is made up of 19 amino acids. V dropped 5 bases and J dropped 0; count of bases not matched to a gene: 15. Germline loops: CDR1 LNHNV, CDR2 YYDKDF (reference sequence). CDR3 in amino acids: CATSLRTGTGRGSTDTQYF. The CDR3 nucleotides read TGTGCCACCAGCTTGCGAACCGGGACAGGGAGGGGGAGCACAGATACGCAGTATTTT.

The chain has TRBV10-3 and TRBJ2-4; 10 positions match TRBD2. Germline assignment: CDR1 ENHRY and CDR2 SYGVKD. The J segment lost 9 bases and the V segment lost 0 bases, leaving 8 bases of the junction unmatched. This CDR3 contains 16 residues. The CDR3 is CAISESLAGVGGIQYF. As DNA, the CDR3 is TGTGCCATCAGTGAGTCTCTAGCGGGAGTGGGCGGCATTCAGTACTTC.

CDR3 residues: CAISEQGNEQYF. For the CDR3, the DNA is TGTGCCATCAGTGAGCAGGGAAACGAGCAGTACTTC. The chain is built from TRBV10-3 and TRBJ2-7; perhaps TRBD1 as D (5 bases). Germline lookup yields CDR1 ENHRY and CDR2 SYGVKD. Trimming shortened V by 2 bases and J by 5 bases, and 7 bases separated the two germline ends. This CDR3 has 12 residues.

The J gene is TRBJ2-3, the V gene TRBV28; 8 bases agree with TRBD1. V gave up 7 bases and J gave up 3 bases; unmatched junction bases: 9. Germline CDR1 reads MDHEN; CDR2 reads SYDVKM. This CDR3 is 15 amino acids long. The chain's CDR3 is CASNPDRVGTDTQYF. The DNA of the CDR3 is TGTGCCAGCAACCCGGACAGGGTGGGAACAGATACGCAGTATTTT.

This clone was seen only a few times. CDR3 amino acids: CASRVLDSGANVLTF. CDR3 nucleotides: TGTGCCAGCAGAGTTTTGGACTCTGGGGCCAACGTCCTGACTTTC. The chain employs TRBV6-1 and TRBJ2-6; D not certain. With 6 bases removed from V and 0 bases from J, the gap between germline ends came to 9 bases. Germline CDR1 reads MNHNS; CDR2 reads SASEGT. CDR3 length equals 15 residues.

The chain couples TRBV6-5 to TRBJ2-1; 9 bases align to TRBD2. Germline-derived CDR1 and CDR2 are MNHEY and SVGAGI. This CDR3 is 14 amino acids long. V dropped 6 bases and J dropped 1; count of bases not matched to a gene: 1. CDR3 loop: CASRAGGSYNEQFF. The CDR3 nucleotides are TGTGCCAGCAGGGCGGGAGGGTCCTACAATGAGCAGTTCTTC.

DNA for the CDR3: TGCGCCAGCAGCTTAGCTAGCGAGTGGGAGACCCAGTACTTC. Its protein is CASSLASEWETQYF. The chain couples TRBV5-1 to TRBJ2-5, with D perhaps TRBD2 (6 bases). The length of the CDR3 is 14 residues. Deletions cut 2 bases from V and 5 bases from J, with 13 bases between. The germline V gene has CDR1 SGHRS and CDR2 YFSETQ.

The V gene is TRBV11-1, the J gene TRBJ2-1, with a tentative D call TRBD2 (6 bases). CDR1 is SGHAT and CDR2 is FQDESV in the germline V gene (reference sequence). Trimming took off 1 base at V and 2 bases at J, with 9 bases between the two ends. This CDR3 is built from 15 residues. The CDR3: CASSLGGIAYNEQFF. The CDR3, as DNA: TGTGCCAGCAGCTTAGGCGGGATCGCCTACAATGAGCAGTTCTTC.

V gene TRBV5-1 combines with J gene TRBJ1-1; 8 positions agree with TRBD1. Germline trimming cut 0 bases from V and 3 bases from J; bases unmatched to any gene: 10. Germline V gives CDR1 SGHRS, CDR2 YFSETQ. The CDR3 is 17 residues long. The CDR3 is CASSLAPGGAVDTEAFF. As DNA, the CDR3 is TGCGCCAGCAGCTTGGCCCCAGGGGGCGCCGTGGACACTGAAGCTTTCTTT.

The chain joins TRBV19 to TRBJ1-5; possibly TRBD1 for D (6 bases). The CDR3 contains 14 residues. Deletions cut 10 bases from V and 4 bases from J, with 17 bases between. Germline loops: CDR1 LNHDA, CDR2 SQIVND (reference sequence). The CDR3 bases are TGTGCCACTTGGGTGGGGGGGCCGAATCAGCCCCAGCATTTT. Its translation is CATWVGGPNQPQHF. Supplemented by reference TRBV19 and TRBJ1-5, the full variable domain reads DGGITQSPKYLFRKEGQNVTLSCEQNLNHDAMYWYRQDPGQGLRLIYYSQIVNDFQKGDIAEGYSVSREKKESFPLTVTSAQKNPTAFYLCATWVGGPNQPQHFGDGTRLSIL.

CDR3 DNA sequence: TGTGCCAGCAGCTTTGGCTCCTCCTACGAGCAGTACTTC. It encodes CASSFGSSYEQYF. V is TRBV7-2 and J is TRBJ2-7; D remains ambiguous. Per the germline V gene, CDR1 is SGHTA and CDR2 is FQGNSA. CDR3 length: 13 amino acids. V gave up 3 bases and J gave up 0 bases, with 6 bases separating them.

The rearrangement uses TRBV5-1 and TRBJ2-5; 14 bases are shared with TRBD2. Germline V lookup: CDR1 SGHRS, CDR2 YFSETQ. V lost 4 bases to trimming and J lost 0 bases; unmatched junction nucleotides: 8. CDR3 length equals 18 residues. CDR3 DNA: TGCGCCAGCAGCGACGGGACTAGCGGGGGCTCATACCAAGAGACCCAGTACTTC. It translates to CASSDGTSGGSYQETQYF.

The chain links TRBV7-9 to TRBJ1-2; 8 nucleotides agree with TRBD1. The ends lost 5 bases at V and 3 bases at J; junction bases unmatched: 5. The CDR3 loop spans 14 amino acids. Germline-derived CDR1 and CDR2 are SEHNR and FQNEAQ (reference sequence). DNA of the CDR3: TGTGCCAGCAGCCCCGGACAGGGAGACTATGGCTACACCTTC. Encoded protein: CASSPGQGDYGYTF.

The chain combines TRBV30 with TRBJ1-1; D might be TRBD1 (5 bases). Trimming pared 0 bases from V and 10 bases from J, leaving 9 bases between. The CDR3 is 11 residues long. Germline V CDR1 and CDR2: GTSNPN, SVGIG (reference sequence). CDR3 residues: CAWSVQGVAFF. CDR3 sequence (DNA): TGTGCCTGGAGTGTACAAGGGGTAGCTTTCTTT.

The chain carries TRBV30 and TRBJ2-5, with TRBD1 matching 10 bases. V dropped 2 bases and J dropped 5; count of bases not matched to a gene: 8. The length of the CDR3 is 15 residues. The germline gives CDR1 GTSNPN, CDR2 SVGIG (reference sequence). CDR3 in amino acids: CAWSPGTGAYETQYF. The CDR3 coding sequence is TGTGCCTGGAGTCCCGGGACAGGGGCGTACGAGACCCAGTACTTC.

The rearrangement uses TRBV15 and TRBJ2-4, with D maybe TRBD1 (6 bases). The germline CDR1 and CDR2 sequences are LNHNV and YYDKDF (reference sequence). The CDR3 covers 13 residues. V was clipped by 8 bases and J by 0 bases, with 8 bases between them. This CDR3 is CATGGLAKNIQYF. The DNA for the CDR3 is TGTGCCACCGGGGGCCTAGCCAAAAACATTCAGTACTTC.

The sample holds many counts of this clone. The chain employs TRBV9 and TRBJ1-1; TRBD1 agrees at 8 bases. This CDR3 spans 14 amino acids. Trimming at V came to 4 bases and at J to 11 bases, leaving 13 bases not matched to a gene. CDR1 SGDLS and CDR2 YYNGEE come from the germline V gene. The CDR3 DNA reads TGTGCCAGCAGCCCGACGGACAGGGCGATTACGGCTTTCTTT. The encoded protein is CASSPTDRAITAFF.

The V call is TRBV7-2, the J call TRBJ2-7; 7 bases match TRBD2. The CDR3 has 12 amino acids. V gave up 5 bases and J gave up 6 bases; unmatched junction bases: 4. Germline V gene data show CDR1 as SGHTA and CDR2 as FQGNSA. This CDR3 reads CASSRGGSEQYF. The CDR3 DNA reads TGTGCCAGCAGCCGGGGAGGGAGCGAGCAGTACTTC.

The J gene is TRBJ1-1, the V gene TRBV5-4; D is unclear. CDR1 is SGHNT, CDR2 YYREEE, per germline (reference sequence). The CDR3 length is 12 residues. Trimming stripped 4 bases from V and 5 bases from J, with 9 bases between. The CDR3 is CASSETSTEAFF. Written as DNA, the CDR3 is TGTGCCAGCAGCGAGACGTCGACTGAAGCTTTCTTT.

The rearrangement links TRBV7-2 to TRBJ2-1; maybe TRBD2 (5 bases). The V and J ends lost 5 bases and 4 bases respectively, with 6 bases between them. The CDR3 extends over 12 amino acids. Germline V lookup: CDR1 SGHTA, CDR2 FQGNSA. The DNA of the CDR3 is TGTGCCAGCAGCCGGGGTTACAATGAGCAGTTCTTC. Amino acids: CASSRGYNEQFF.